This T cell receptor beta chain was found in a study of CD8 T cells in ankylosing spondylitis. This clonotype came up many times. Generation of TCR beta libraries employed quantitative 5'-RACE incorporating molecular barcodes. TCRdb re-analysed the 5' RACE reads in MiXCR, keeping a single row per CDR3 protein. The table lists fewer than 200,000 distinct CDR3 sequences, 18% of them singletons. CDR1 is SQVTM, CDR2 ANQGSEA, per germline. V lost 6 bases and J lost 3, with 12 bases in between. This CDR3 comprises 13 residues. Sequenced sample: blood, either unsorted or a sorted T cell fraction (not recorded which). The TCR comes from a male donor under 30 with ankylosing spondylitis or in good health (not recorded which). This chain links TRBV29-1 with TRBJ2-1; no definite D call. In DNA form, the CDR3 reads TGCAGCGTCGCCGGACCAGGCTACAATGAGCAGTTCTTC. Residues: CSVAGPGYNEQFF.